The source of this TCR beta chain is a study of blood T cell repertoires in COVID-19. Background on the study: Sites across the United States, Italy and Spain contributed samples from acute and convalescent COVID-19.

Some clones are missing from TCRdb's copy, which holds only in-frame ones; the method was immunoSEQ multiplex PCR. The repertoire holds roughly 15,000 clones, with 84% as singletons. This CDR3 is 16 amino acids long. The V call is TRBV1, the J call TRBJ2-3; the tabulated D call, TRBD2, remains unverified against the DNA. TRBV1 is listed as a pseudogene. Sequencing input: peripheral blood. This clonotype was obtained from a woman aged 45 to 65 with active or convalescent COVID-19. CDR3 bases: TGCACCAGCAGCCAAGGTGGACTAGCGGTCACAGATACGCAGTATTTT. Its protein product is CTSSQGGLAVTDTQYF.